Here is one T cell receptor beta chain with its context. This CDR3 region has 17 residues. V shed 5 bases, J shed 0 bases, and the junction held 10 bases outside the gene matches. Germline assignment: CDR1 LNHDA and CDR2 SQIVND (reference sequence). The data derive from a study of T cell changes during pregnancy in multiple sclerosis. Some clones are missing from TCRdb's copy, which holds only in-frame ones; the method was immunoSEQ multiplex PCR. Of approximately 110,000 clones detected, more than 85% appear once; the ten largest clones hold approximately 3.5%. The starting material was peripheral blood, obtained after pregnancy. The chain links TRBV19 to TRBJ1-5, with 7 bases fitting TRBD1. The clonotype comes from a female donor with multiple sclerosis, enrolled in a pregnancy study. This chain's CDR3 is CASSLPTGSHSNQPQHF. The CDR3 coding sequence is TGTGCCAGTAGTTTACCGACAGGGTCGCATAGCAATCAGCCCCAGCATTTT.